This is a list of T cell receptor beta chains from one sample in a study of control samples from healthy donors and cancer patients. Sequencing was performed with immunoSEQ multiplex PCR; in TCRdb, only in-frame clones are kept and a portion is missing. The data show some 120,000 clones, approximately 89% seen once. Material: blood. The origin of the receptors is a woman under 30 in good health. The CDR3 runs from the conserved cysteine through the conserved F or W. Each record gives: D gene, V gene, clone size, J gene, CDR3 DNA, CDR3 protein. The D gene is left open where the match is weak. Rows give clone size only sometimes, using once, few, many, or a class for an expanded clone.

>-|TRBV6-1|-|TRBJ1-1
TGTGCCAGCAGTGAACTGCCGGGCAGCGGGAACACTGAAGCTTTCTTT
CASSELPGSGNTEAFF
>TRBD2|TRBV28|-|TRBJ2-5
TGTGCCAGCAGCTGGGGGGGATCCCAAGAGACCCAGTACTTC
CASSWGGSQETQYF
>TRBD2|TRBV12-5|-|TRBJ2-6
TGTGCTAGTGGTTTGGTAGTAGCGGGGGGTATCTCTGGGGCCAACGTCCTGACTTTC
CASGLVVAGGISGANVLTF
>-|TRBV5-6|-|TRBJ2-2
TGTGCCAGCAGCTTGTTAAGCATTAGGGAAACCGGGGAGCTGTTTTTT
CASSLLSIRETGELFF
>-|TRBV29-1|-|TRBJ1-1
TGCAGCGCCCAGCGGGGGGTCATGAACACTGAAGCTTTCTTT
CSAQRGVMNTEAFF
>-|TRBV5-1|-|TRBJ1-2
TGCGCCAGCAGTGACGGCTACTATGGCTACACCTTC
CASSDGYYGYTF
>-|TRBV5-6|-|TRBJ1-5
TGTGCCAGCAGCAGGGATGCAAGCAATCAGCCCCAGCATTTT
CASSRDASNQPQHF
>-|TRBV4-3|-|TRBJ1-2
TGCGCCAGCAGCCAACGTACAACGGACGGCTACACCTTC
CASSQRTTDGYTF
>TRBD1|TRBV24-1|-|TRBJ1-5
TGTGCCACCAGTACCTCCCTGGACAGGGGCTATCAGCCCCAGCATTTT
CATSTSLDRGYQPQHF
>TRBD2|TRBV27|few|TRBJ2-5
TGTGCCAGCAGTTTATCGAGGCTAGCGGCGGCCCGCAGGGAGACCCAGTACTTC
CASSLSRLAAARRETQYF